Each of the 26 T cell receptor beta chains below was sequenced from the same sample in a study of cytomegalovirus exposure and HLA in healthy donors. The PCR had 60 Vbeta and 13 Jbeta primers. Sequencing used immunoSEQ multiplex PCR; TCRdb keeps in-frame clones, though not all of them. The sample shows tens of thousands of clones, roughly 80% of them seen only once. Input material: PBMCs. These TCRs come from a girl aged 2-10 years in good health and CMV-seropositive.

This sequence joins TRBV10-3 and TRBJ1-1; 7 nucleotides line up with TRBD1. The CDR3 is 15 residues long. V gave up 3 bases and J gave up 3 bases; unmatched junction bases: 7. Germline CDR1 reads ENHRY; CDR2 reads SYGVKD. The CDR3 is CAISERGQRDTEAFF. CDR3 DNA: TGTGCCATCAGTGAAAGGGGGCAGAGGGACACTGAAGCTTTCTTT.

Here the CDR3 reads CASSWMDSAHEQYF. CDR3 sequence (DNA): TGCGCCAGCAGCTGGATGGACTCGGCCCACGAGCAGTACTTC. The chain combines TRBV5-1 with TRBJ2-7; perhaps TRBD2 as D (5 bases). V was clipped by 3 bases and J by 5 bases, with 15 bases between them. The CDR3 runs to 14 residues. The V gene's germline CDR1 is SGHRS and CDR2 YFSETQ.

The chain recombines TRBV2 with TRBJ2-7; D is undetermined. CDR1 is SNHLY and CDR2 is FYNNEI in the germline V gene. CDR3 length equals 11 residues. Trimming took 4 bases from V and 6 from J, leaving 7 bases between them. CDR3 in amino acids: CASSVRLEQYF. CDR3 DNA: TGTGCCAGCAGTGTTCGTCTCGAGCAGTACTTC.

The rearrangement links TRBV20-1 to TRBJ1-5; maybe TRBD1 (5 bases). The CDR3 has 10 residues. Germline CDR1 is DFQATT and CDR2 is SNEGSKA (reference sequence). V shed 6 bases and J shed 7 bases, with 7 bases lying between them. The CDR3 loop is CSAGGQPQHF. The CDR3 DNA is TGCAGTGCCGGGGGGCAGCCCCAGCATTTT.

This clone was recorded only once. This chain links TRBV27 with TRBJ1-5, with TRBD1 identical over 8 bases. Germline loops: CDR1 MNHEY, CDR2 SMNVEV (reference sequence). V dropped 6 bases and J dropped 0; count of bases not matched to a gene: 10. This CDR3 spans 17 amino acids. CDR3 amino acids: CASRQDPTGDSNQPQHF. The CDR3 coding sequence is TGTGCCAGCAGACAAGACCCGACAGGGGATAGCAATCAGCCCCAGCATTTT.

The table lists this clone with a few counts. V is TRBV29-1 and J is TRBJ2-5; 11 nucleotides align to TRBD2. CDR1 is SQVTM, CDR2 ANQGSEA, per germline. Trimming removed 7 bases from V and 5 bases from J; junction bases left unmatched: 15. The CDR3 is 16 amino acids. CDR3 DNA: TGCAGCGCCTCCCCACTAGCGGGAGTATCTGGGGAGACCCAGTACTTC. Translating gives CSASPLAGVSGETQYF.

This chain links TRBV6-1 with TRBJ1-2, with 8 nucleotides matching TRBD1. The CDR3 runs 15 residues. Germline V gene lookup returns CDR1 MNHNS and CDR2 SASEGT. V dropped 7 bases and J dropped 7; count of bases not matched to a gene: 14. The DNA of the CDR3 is TGTGCCAGCACCGAAGTGCAGGACAGGGCTTTTGGCTACACCTTC. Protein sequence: CASTEVQDRAFGYTF.

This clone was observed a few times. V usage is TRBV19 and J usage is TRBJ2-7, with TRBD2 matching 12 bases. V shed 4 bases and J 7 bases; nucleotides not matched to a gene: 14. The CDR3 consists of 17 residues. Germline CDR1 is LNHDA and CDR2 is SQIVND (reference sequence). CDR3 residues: CASSTLTLAGGPGEQYF. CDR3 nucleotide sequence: TGTGCCAGTAGTACCCTTACTCTAGCGGGAGGGCCGGGAGAGCAGTACTTC.

The DNA of the CDR3 is TGTGCCTCCACGGGACTAGCGGTTTACGAGCAGTACTTC. Translated: CASTGLAVYEQYF. The rearrangement uses TRBV30 and TRBJ2-7; the match to TRBD2 covers 11 bases. Trimming took 7 bases from V and 4 from J; bases not matched to a gene: 6. The CDR3 contains 13 residues. Germline CDR1 and CDR2: GTSNPN and SVGIG (reference sequence).

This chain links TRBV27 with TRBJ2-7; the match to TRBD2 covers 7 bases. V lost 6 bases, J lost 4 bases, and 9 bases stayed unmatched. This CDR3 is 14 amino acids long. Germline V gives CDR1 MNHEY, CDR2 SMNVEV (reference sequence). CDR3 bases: TGTGCCAGCAGCGAAACTAGCGTCGGATACGAGCAGTACTTC. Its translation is CASSETSVGYEQYF.

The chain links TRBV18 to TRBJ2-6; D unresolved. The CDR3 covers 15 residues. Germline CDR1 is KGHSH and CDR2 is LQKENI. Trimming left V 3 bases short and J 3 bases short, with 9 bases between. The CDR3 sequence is CASSPTQVGANVLTF. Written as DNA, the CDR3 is TGTGCCAGCTCACCGACTCAAGTTGGGGCCAACGTCCTGACTTTC.

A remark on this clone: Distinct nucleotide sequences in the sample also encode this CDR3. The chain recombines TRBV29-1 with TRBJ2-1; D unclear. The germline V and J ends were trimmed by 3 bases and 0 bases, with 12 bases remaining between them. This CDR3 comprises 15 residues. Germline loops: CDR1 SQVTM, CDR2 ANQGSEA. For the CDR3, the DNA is TGCAGCGTTGAGGCCTATAGGAGCTCCTACAATGAGCAGTTCTTC. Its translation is CSVEAYRSSYNEQFF.

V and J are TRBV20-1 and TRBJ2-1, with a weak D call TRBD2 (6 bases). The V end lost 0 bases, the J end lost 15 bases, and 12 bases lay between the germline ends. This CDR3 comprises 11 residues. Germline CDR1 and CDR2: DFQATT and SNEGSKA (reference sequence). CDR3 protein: CSARDPAGRFF. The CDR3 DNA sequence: TGCAGTGCTAGAGATCCGGCGGGACGGTTCTTC.

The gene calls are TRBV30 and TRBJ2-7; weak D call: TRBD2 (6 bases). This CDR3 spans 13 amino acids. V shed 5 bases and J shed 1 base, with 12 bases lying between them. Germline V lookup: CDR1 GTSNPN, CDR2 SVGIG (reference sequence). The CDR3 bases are TGTGCCTGGGTTCCGGGAGCATCCTACGAGCAGTACTTC. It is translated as CAWVPGASYEQYF.

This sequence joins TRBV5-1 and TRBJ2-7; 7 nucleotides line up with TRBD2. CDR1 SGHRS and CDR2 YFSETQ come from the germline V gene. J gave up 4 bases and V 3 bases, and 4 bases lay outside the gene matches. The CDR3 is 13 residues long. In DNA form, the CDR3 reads TGCGCCAGCAGCTGGGTGGGGGGGTACGAGCAGTACTTC. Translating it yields CASSWVGGYEQYF.

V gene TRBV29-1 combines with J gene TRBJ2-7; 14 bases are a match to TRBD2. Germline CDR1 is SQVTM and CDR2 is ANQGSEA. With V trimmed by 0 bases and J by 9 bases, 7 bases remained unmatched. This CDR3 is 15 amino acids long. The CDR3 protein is CSVEDGGLAGVWQYF. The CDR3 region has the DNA TGCAGCGTTGAAGATGGGGGACTAGCGGGAGTTTGGCAGTACTTC.

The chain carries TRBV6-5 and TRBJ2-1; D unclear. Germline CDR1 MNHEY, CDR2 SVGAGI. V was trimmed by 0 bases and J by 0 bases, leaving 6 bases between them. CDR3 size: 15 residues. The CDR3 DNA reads TGTGCCAGCAGTTACTCGCGGAGCTCCTACAATGAGCAGTTCTTC. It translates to CASSYSRSSYNEQFF.

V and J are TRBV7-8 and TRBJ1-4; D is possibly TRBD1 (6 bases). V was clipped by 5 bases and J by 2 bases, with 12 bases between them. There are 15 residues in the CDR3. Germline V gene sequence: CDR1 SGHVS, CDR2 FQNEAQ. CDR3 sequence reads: CASSGGRGTNEKLFF. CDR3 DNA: TGTGCCAGCAGCGGGGGTAGGGGGACTAATGAAAAACTGTTTTTT.

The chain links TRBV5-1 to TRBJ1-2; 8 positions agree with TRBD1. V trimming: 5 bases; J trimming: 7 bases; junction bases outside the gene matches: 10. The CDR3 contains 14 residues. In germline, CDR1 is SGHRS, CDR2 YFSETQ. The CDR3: CASSRDRGRAGYTF. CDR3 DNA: TGCGCCAGCAGTCGAGACAGGGGAAGGGCTGGCTACACCTTC.

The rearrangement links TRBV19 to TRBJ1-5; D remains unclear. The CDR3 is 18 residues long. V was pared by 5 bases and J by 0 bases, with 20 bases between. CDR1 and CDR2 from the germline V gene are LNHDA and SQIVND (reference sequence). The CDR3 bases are TGTGCCAGTAGTCCTTCGGGTCCAAGGTTCTATAGCAATCAGCCCCAGCATTTT. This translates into CASSPSGPRFYSNQPQHF.

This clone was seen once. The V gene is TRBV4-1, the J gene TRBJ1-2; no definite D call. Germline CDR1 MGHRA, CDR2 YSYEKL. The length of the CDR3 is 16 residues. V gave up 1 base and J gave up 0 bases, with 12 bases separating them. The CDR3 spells CASSQGGQLTNYGYTF. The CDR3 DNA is TGCGCCAGCAGCCAAGGAGGGCAGCTTACTAACTATGGCTACACCTTC.

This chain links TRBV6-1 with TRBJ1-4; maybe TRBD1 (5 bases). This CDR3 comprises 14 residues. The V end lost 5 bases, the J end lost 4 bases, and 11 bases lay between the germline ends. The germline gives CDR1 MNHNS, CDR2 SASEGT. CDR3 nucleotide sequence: TGTGCCAGCAGTCCGGGGGGAGTTAATGAAAAACTGTTTTTT. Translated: CASSPGGVNEKLFF.

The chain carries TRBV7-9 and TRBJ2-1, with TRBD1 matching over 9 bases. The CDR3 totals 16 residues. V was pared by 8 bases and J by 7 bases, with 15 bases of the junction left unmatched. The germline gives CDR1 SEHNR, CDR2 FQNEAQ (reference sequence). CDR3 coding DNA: TGTGCCAGCCTTAAACCGGGGGGACAGGGAGGAAATGAGCAGTTCTTC. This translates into CASLKPGGQGGNEQFF.

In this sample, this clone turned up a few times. The CDR3 protein is CASSQGGSTDTQYF. CDR3 sequence (DNA): TGCGCCAGCAGCCAAGGGGGCAGCACAGATACGCAGTATTTT. J is TRBJ2-3 and V is TRBV4-3; TRBD1 might be the D (5 bases). The CDR3 contains 14 residues. The V end was cut by 1 base, the J end by 0 bases, with 5 bases between. From germline, CDR1 is LGHNA and CDR2 YSLEER.

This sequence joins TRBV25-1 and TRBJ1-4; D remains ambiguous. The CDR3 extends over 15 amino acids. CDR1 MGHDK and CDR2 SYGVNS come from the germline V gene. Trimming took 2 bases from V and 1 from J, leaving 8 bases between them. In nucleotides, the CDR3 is TGTGCCAGCAGTGAAGATGCAGTAACTAATGAAAAACTGTTTTTT. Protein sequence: CASSEDAVTNEKLFF.

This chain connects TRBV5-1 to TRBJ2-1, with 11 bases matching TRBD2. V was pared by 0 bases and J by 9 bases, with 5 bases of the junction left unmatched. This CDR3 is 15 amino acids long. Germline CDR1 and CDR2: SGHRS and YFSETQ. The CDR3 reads CASSLEASGRSEQFF. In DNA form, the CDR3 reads TGCGCCAGCAGCTTGGAGGCTAGCGGGAGGAGTGAGCAGTTCTTC.